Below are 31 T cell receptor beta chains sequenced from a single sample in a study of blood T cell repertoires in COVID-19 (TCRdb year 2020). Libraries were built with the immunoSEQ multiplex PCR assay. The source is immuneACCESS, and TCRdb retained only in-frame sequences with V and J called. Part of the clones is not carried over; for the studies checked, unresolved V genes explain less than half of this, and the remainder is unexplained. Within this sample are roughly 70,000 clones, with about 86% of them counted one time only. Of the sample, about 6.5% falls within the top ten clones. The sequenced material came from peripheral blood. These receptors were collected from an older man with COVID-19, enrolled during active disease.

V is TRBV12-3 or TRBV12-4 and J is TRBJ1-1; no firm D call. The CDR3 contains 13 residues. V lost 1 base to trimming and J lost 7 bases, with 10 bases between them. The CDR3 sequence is CASSLDLELEAFF. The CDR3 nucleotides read TGTGCCAGCAGTTTAGATCTCGAGCTTGAAGCTTTCTTT.

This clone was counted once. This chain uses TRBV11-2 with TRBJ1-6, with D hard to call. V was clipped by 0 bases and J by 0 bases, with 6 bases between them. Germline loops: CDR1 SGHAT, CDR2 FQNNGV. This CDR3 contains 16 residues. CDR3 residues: CASSLEGSSYNSPLHF. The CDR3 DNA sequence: TGTGCCAGCAGCTTAGAAGGGAGCTCCTATAATTCACCCCTCCACTTT. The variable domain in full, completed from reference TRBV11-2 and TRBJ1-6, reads EAGVAQSPRYKIIEKRQSVAFWCNPISGHATLYWYQQILGQGPKLLIQFQNNGVVDDSQLPKDRFSAERLKGVDSTLKIQPAKLEDSAVYLCASSLEGSSYNSPLHFGNGTRLTVT.

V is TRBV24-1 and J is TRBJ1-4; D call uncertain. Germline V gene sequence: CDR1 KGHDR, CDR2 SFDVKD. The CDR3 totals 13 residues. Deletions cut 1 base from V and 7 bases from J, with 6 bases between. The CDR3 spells CATSDFVGEKLFF. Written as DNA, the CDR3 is TGTGCCACCAGTGATTTTGTCGGTGAAAAACTGTTTTTT.

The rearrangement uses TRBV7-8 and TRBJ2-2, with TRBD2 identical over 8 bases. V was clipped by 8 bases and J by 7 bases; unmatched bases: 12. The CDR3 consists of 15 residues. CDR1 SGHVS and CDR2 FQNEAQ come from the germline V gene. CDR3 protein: CASSSGGHRRGELFF. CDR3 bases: TGTGCCAGCTCGAGCGGGGGCCACCGGCGCGGGGAGCTGTTTTTT.

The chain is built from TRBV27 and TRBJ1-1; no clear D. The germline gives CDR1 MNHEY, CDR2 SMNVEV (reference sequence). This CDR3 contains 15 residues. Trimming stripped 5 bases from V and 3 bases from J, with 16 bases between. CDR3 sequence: CASSLDYRGYTEAFF. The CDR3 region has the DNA TGTGCCAGCAGTCTAGACTACCGGGGTTACACTGAAGCTTTCTTT.

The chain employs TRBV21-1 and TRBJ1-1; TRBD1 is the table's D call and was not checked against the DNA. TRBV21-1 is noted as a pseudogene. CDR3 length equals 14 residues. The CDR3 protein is CASSNTDRDTEAFF. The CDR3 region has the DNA TGTGCCAGCAGCAATACGGACAGGGACACTGAAGCTTTCTTT.

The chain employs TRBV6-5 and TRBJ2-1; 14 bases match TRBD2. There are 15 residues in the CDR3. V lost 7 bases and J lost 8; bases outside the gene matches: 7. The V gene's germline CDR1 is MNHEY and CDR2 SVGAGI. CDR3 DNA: TGTGCCAGCACAACCGGGACTAGCGGGGGCTATGAGCAGTTCTTC. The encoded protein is CASTTGTSGGYEQFF.

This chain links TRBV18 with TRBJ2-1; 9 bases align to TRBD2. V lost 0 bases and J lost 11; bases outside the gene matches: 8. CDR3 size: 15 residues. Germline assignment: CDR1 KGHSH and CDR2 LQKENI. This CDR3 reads CASSPPLVAGDKQFF. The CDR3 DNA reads TGTGCCAGCTCACCACCCCTAGTAGCGGGGGATAAGCAGTTCTTC.

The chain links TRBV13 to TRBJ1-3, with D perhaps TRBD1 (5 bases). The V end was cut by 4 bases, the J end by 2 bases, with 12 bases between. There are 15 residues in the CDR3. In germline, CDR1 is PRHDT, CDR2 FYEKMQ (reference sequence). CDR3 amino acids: CASSYAGLTGNTIYF. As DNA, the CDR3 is TGTGCCAGCAGCTACGCAGGGCTAACTGGAAACACCATATATTTT.

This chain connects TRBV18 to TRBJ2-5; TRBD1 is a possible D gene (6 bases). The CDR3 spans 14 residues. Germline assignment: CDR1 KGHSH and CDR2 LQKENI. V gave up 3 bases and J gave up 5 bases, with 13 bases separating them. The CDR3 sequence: CASSPGQGFETQYF. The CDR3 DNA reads TGTGCCAGCTCACCGGGGCAGGGGTTTGAGACCCAGTACTTC.

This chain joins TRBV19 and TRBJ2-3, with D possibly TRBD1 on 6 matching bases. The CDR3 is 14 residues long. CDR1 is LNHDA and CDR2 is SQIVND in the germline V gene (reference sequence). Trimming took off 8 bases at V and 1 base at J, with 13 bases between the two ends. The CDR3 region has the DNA TGTGCCAGTCGAGACAGGACCCGCACAGATACGCAGTATTTT. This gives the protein CASRDRTRTDTQYF.

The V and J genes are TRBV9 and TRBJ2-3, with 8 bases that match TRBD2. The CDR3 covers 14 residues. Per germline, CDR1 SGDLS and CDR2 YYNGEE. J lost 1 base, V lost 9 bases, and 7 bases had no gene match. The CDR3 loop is CATSRGGRTDTQYF. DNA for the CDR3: TGTGCCACCTCCCGGGGGGGCCGCACAGATACGCAGTATTTT. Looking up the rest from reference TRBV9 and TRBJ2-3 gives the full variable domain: DSGVTQTPKHLITATGQRVTLRCSPRSGDLSVYWYQQSLDQGLQFLIQYYNGEERAKGNILERFSAQQFPDLHSELNLSSLELGDSALYFCATSRGGRTDTQYFGPGTRLTVL.

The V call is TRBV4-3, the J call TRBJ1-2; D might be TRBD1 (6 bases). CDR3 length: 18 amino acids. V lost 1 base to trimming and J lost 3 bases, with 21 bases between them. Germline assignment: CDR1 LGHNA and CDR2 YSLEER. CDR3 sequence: CASSQVLRDTSPDYGYTF. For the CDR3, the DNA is TGCGCCAGCAGCCAAGTCCTCCGGGACACCTCTCCGGACTATGGCTACACCTTC.

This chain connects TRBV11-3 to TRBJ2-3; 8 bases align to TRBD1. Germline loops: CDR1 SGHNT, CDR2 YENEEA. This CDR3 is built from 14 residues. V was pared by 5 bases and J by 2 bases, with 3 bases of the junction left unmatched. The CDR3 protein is CASSPGGFTDTQYF. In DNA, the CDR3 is TGTGCCAGCAGCCCAGGGGGCTTCACAGATACGCAGTATTTT.

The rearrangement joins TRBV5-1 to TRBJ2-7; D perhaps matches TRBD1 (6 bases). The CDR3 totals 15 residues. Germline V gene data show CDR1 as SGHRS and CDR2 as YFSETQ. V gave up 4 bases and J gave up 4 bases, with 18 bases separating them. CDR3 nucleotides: TGCGCCAGCAGCCAAGGGTCCCGGGACACTTACGAGCAGTACTTC. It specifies CASSQGSRDTYEQYF.

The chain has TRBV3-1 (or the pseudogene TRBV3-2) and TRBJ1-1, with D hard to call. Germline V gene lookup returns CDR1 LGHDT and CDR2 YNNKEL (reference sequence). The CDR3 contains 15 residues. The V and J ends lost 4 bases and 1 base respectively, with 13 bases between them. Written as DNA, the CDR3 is TGTGCCAGCAGCCCAGTTTTCCGGGGGAACACTGAAGCTTTCTTT. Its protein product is CASSPVFRGNTEAFF.

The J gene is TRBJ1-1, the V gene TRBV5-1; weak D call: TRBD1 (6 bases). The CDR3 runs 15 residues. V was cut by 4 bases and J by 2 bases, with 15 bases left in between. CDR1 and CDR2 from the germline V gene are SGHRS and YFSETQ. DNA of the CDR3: TGCGCCAGCAGCCCAGCAGGGGTGGCCAACACTGAAGCTTTCTTT. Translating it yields CASSPAGVANTEAFF.

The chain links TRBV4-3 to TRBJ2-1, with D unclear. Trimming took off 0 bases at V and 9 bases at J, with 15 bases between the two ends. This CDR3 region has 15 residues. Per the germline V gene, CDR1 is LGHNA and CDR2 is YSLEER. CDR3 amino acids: CASSQDSQVTLEQFF. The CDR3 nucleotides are TGCGCCAGCAGCCAAGACTCTCAGGTGACGCTTGAGCAGTTCTTC.

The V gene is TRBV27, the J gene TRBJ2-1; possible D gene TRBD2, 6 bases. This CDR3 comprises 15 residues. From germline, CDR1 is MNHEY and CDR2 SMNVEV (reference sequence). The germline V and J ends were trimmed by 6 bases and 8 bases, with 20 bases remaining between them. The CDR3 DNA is TGTGCCAGCAGACCCCTCCAGCGGGCGCGCCATGAGCAGTTCTTC. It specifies CASRPLQRARHEQFF.

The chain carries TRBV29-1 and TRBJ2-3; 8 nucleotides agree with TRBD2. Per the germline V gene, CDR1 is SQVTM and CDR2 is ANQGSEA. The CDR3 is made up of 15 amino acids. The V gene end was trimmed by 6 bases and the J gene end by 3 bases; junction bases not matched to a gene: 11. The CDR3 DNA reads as TGCAGCGTGACCCGCGACGGGGGGGGTACAGATACGCAGTATTTT. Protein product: CSVTRDGGGTDTQYF.

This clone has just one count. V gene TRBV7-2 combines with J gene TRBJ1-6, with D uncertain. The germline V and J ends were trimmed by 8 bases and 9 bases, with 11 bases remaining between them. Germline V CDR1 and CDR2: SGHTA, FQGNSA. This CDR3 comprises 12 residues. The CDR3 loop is CASGREGSPLHF. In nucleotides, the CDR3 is TGTGCCAGCGGTCGTGAGGGTTCACCCCTCCACTTT.

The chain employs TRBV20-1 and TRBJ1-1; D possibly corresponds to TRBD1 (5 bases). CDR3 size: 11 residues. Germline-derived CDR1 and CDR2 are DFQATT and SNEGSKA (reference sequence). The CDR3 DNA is TGCAGAGCTTTCAGGGAAACTGAAGCTTTCTTT. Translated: CRAFRETEAFF.

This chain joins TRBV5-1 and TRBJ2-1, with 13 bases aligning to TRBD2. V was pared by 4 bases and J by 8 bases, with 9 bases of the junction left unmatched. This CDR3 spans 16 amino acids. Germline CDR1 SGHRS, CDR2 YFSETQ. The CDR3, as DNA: TGCGCCAGCAGCCCATTAACTAGCGGGGGGGCTTATGAGCAGTTCTTC. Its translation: CASSPLTSGGAYEQFF.

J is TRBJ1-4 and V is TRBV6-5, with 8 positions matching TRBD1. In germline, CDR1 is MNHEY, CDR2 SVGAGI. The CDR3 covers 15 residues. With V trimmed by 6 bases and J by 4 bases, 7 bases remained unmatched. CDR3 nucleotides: TGTGCCAGCAGCCCCTCTGACAGGGGTAATGAAAAACTGTTTTTT. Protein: CASSPSDRGNEKLFF.

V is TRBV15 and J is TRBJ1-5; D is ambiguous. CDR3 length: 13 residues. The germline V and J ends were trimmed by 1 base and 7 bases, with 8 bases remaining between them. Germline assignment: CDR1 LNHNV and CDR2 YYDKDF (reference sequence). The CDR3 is CATSRGTGQPQHF. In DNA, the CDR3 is TGTGCCACCAGCAGAGGCACCGGGCAGCCCCAGCATTTT.

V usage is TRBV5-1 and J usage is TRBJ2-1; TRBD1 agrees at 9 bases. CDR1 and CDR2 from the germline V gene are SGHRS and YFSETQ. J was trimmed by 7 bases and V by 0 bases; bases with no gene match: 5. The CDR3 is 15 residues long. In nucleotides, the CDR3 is TGCGCCAGCAGCTTGGGGGGGACAGGGTTTAATGAGCAGTTCTTC. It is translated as CASSLGGTGFNEQFF.

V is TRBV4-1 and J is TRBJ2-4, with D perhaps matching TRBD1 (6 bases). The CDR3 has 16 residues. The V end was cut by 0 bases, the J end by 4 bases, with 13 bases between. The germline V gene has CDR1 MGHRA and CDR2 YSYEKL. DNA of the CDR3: TGCGCCAGCAGCCAAGAACGGGCAGGGACAAAAAACATTCAGTACTTC. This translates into CASSQERAGTKNIQYF.

The CDR3 bases are TGTGCCTGGAGTGTAGGGACTAGCGGGGGCTTAGATACGCAGTATTTT. Encoded protein: CAWSVGTSGGLDTQYF. The chain has TRBV30 and TRBJ2-3; TRBD2 matches 14 bases. The ends lost 0 bases at V and 5 bases at J; junction bases unmatched: 4. The germline CDR1 and CDR2 sequences are GTSNPN and SVGIG (reference sequence). The CDR3 consists of 16 residues.

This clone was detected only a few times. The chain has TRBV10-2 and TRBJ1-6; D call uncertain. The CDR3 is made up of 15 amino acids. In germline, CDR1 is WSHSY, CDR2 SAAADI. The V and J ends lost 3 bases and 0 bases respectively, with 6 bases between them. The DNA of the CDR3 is TGCGCCAGCAGTGAAGGGAGCTCCTATAATTCACCCCTCCACTTT. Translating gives CASSEGSSYNSPLHF.

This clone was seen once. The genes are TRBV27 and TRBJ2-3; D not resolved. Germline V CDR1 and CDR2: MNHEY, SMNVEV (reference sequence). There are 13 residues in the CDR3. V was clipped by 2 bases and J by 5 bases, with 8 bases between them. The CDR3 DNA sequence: TGTGCCAGCAGTTTAATGAGGTTAGATACGCAGTATTTT. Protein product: CASSLMRLDTQYF.

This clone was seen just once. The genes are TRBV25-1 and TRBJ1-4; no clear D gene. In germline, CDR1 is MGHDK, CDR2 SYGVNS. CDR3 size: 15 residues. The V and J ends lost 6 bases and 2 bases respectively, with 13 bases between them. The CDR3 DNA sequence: TGTGCCAGCAGGAGGCGAGGAGGGACTAATGAAAAACTGTTTTTT. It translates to CASRRRGGTNEKLFF. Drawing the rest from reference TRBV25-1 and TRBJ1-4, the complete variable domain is EADIYQTPRYLVIGTGKKITLECSQTMGHDKMYWYQQDPGMELHLIHYSYGVNSTEKGDLSSESTVSRIRTEHFPLTLESARPSHTSQYLCASRRRGGTNEKLFFGSGTQLSVL.